A single TCR beta chain is shown here with its context. Its antigen is undetermined. Amplified TCR beta CDR3 regions came from RNA transcripts. An initial round of RT-PCR targeting the TCR CDR3 relied on the HTBI primer set. MiXCR, run by TCRdb on the multiplex PCR reads, gives a single entry per CDR3 protein. The sample yields around 520,000 distinct CDR3 sequences, about 14% seen once. These data come from a study of T cells in Graves' hyperthyroidism and ophthalmopathy. This CDR3 region has 18 residues. Per the germline V gene, CDR1 is LGHNA and CDR2 is YNFKEQ. J gave up 2 bases and V 0 bases, and 12 bases lay outside the gene matches. Study findings and constraints: A model of 13 V-J pairs discriminated ophthalmopathy from stable hyperthyroidism. Most thyroid clonotypes with frequency above 0.001 were detected in blood.

No ophthalmopathy progression within 18 months constituted stable Graves' hyperthyroidism. The chain has TRBV4-2 and TRBJ2-5; 7 bases are shared with TRBD2. The sample consisted of blood. This sequence was found in a woman aged 40 to 49 with Graves' hyperthyroidism. The CDR3 sequence: CASSQDLVSGYRQETQYF. CDR3 nucleotides: TGTGCCAGCAGCCAAGATCTCGTTAGCGGGTACCGTCAAGAGACCCAGTACTTC.